This entry is about one TCR beta chain. V was trimmed by 3 bases and J by 2 bases, leaving 14 bases between them. The CDR3 loop spans 15 amino acids. Germline V gene sequence: CDR1 MGHDK, CDR2 SYGVNS. The data derive from a study of blood T cell repertoires in COVID-19. Assay: immunoSEQ multiplex PCR; the TCRdb copy retains only in-frame clones and omits some. Here the sample spans 250,000 to 350,000 clones, 70% to 90% being singletons. The specimen sequenced was PBMCs or T cells enriched from blood (not recorded which). The sequence was collected from a woman in her twenties or thirties who had recovered from COVID-19. V and J are TRBV25-1 and TRBJ2-7; possibly TRBD2 for D (6 bases). CDR3 loop: CASSDRRVTTYEQYF. In nucleotides, the CDR3 is TGTGCCAGCAGTGATAGGAGGGTAACCACCTACGAGCAGTACTTC.